This TCR beta chain was documented in a study of OX40 agonist ivuxolimab in advanced cancers. Across the whole study: The treatment was a fully human IgG2 OX40 agonist, ivuxolimab. There were three patients with partial responses, one having hepatocellular carcinoma and two cutaneous melanoma.

Clones were read by immunoSEQ multiplex PCR, and TCRdb kept only the in-frame ones, dropping some. This sample has 70,000 or so clones, with more than 70% found just once. Remarks on this clone: The antigen is undetermined.

Study outcomes and limitations: CD8+ T cells (on average) carried more expanded clones than CD4+ T cells. A proportion of nonresponders additionally exhibited low normalized T-cell clonal expansion.

The CDR3 length is 18 residues. Trimming pared 2 bases from V and 1 base from J, leaving 17 bases between. Germline assignment: CDR1 SGHAT and CDR2 FQNNGV. The receptor was isolated from an adult with an advanced solid tumor such as melanoma, head and neck, liver or kidney cancer. This sample comprised CD4+ or CD8+ T cells sorted from blood, obtained in a trial of the OX40 agonist ivuxolimab. The rearrangement uses TRBV11-2 and TRBJ2-2; tentatively, D is TRBD2 (6 bases). CDR3 region: CASSLMRWGDQNTGELFF. CDR3 nucleotides: TGTGCCAGCAGCTTAATGCGGTGGGGGGACCAGAACACCGGGGAGCTGTTTTTT.